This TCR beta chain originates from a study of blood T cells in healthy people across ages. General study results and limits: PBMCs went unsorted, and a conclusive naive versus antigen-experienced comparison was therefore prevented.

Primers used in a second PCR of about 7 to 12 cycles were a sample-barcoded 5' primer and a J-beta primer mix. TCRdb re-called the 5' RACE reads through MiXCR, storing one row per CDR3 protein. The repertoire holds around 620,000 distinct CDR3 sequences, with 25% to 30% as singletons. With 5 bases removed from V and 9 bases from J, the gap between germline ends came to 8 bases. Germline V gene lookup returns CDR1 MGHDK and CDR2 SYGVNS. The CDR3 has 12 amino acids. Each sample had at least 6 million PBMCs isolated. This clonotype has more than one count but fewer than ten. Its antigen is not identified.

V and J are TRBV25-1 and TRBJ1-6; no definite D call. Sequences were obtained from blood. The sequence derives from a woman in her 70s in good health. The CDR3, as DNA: TGTGCCAGCAGTTTTCTTCTTTCACCCCTCCACTTT. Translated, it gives CASSFLLSPLHF.